The TCR beta chain described here comes from a study of T cells in Graves' hyperthyroidism and ophthalmopathy. Study-wide results and caveats: In blood, most of the thyroid clonotypes expanded above 0.001 were also present.

Germline CDR1 reads DFQATT; CDR2 reads SNEGSKA (reference sequence). V lost 5 bases to trimming and J lost 7 bases; unmatched junction nucleotides: 11. The CDR3 is made up of 15 amino acids. Any patient presenting with uncontrolled infection, other autoimmune disease, pregnancy or lactation was left out. PBMCs stemmed from around 9.3 ml fresh peripheral blood. A word on this clonotype: Its antigen is still unknown.

RNA transcripts were the template for amplifying TCR beta CDR3 regions. In the first-round RT-PCR of the TCR CDR3, the HTBI primer set was used. TCRdb re-called the multiplex PCR reads with MiXCR, one entry per CDR3 protein. The sample consists of 300,000 to 450,000 distinct CDR3 sequences, 14% of them appearing once. The sequence derives from a woman aged 30 to 39 with Graves' ophthalmopathy. Sequenced input: blood. V and J are TRBV20-1 and TRBJ2-2; 9 positions match TRBD2. The CDR3 loop is CSASPLAGDVGELFF. The CDR3 nucleotides read TGCAGTGCTTCCCCACTAGCGGGTGATGTCGGGGAGCTGTTTTTT.